This section outlines one T cell receptor (beta chain) sequence together with its context. What it recognizes is unknown. Germline assignment: CDR1 MNHNY and CDR2 SVGAGI (reference sequence). Trimming removed 6 bases from V and 11 bases from J, with 17 bases in between. This CDR3 has 12 residues. The entry originates in a study of cytomegalovirus exposure and HLA in healthy donors. Overall study results and limits: TCR beta chains numbering more than 150 were designated cytomegalovirus-associated. With DRB1 most and HLA-C fewest, TCR association rates differed between HLA loci in a later analysis.

PCR employed 60 Vbeta and 13 Jbeta primers. As processed by the authors: The count from a later analysis was 79 million or so unique TCR beta chains, some 10 million of them shared. The protocol was immunoSEQ multiplex PCR, while the TCRdb copy is restricted to in-frame clones and leaves out a portion. Clonal size and the V and J genes are those of that table, whereas D and trimming came from the DNA. Of roughly 100,000 clones in the sample, 10% were seen once. The source is a man aged 35 to 55 in good health and CMV-seropositive. Sequencing used PBMCs. The genes are TRBV6-6 and TRBJ2-7; no clear D gene. This chain's CDR3 is CASSSPGPGKYF. The CDR3 region has the DNA TGTGCCAGCAGCTCCCCTGGCCCTGGCAAGTACTTC.